These 17 T cell receptor beta chains were all obtained from the same sample, sequenced in a study of cytomegalovirus exposure and HLA in healthy donors. With 60 Vbeta and 13 Jbeta primers, the PCR was carried out. The repertoire was sequenced with immunoSEQ multiplex PCR; TCRdb's copy has only in-frame clones and lacks some. Its table records about 64,000 clones. Material for sequencing was PBMCs. Receptors originate from a woman aged 18-29 years in good health and CMV-seronegative.

The chain links TRBV2 to TRBJ1-1; 9 positions match TRBD1. The CDR3 has 13 amino acids. Germline trimming cut 6 bases from V and 4 bases from J; bases unmatched to any gene: 3. Per the germline V gene, CDR1 is SNHLY and CDR2 is FYNNEI. The CDR3 protein is CASRKDRGTEAFF. The CDR3, as DNA: TGTGCCAGCAGAAAGGACAGGGGCACTGAAGCTTTCTTT. Variable domain in full (rest from reference TRBV2 and TRBJ1-1): EPEVTQTPSHQVTQMGQEVILRCVPISNHLYFYWYRQILGQKVEFLVSFYNNEISEKSEIFDDQFSVERPDGSNFTLKIRSTKLEDSAMYFCASRKDRGTEAFFGQGTRLTVV.

Remarks on this clone: The same CDR3 arises from other DNA sequences in this sample as well. The chain links TRBV30 to TRBJ2-7, with 7 bases fitting TRBD2. The germline V gene encodes CDR1 GTSNPN and CDR2 SVGIG (reference sequence). Germline trimming cut 2 bases from V and 2 bases from J; bases unmatched to any gene: 6. This CDR3 is 14 amino acids long. The CDR3 region has the DNA TGTGCCTGGAGTAAGTTCAGCGGGACCTACGAGCAGTACTTC. It translates to CAWSKFSGTYEQYF.

This chain uses TRBV30 with TRBJ1-1; perhaps TRBD1 as D (5 bases). Germline CDR1 GTSNPN, CDR2 SVGIG (reference sequence). Trimming removed 5 bases at V and 4 bases at J, with 8 bases between. There are 11 residues in the CDR3. The CDR3 bases are TGTGCCTGGGCCCAGGGCACTGAAGCTTTCTTT. Encoded protein: CAWAQGTEAFF.

The rearrangement joins TRBV5-1 to TRBJ1-2; tentative D call: TRBD1 (6 bases). V lost 2 bases to trimming and J lost 4 bases, with 9 bases between them. The CDR3 has 13 residues. Per germline, CDR1 SGHRS and CDR2 YFSETQ. This CDR3 is CASSLRGGYGYTF. CDR3 coding DNA: TGCGCCAGCAGCTTAAGGGGGGGCTATGGCTACACCTTC.

This chain connects TRBV11-2 to TRBJ1-2; TRBD1 matches 8 bases. The CDR3 sequence is 12 residues long. CDR1 SGHAT and CDR2 FQNNGV come from the germline V gene. After removal of 5 bases from V and 13 bases from J, the junction contained 9 bases not matched to a gene. Here the CDR3 DNA reads TGTGCCAGCAGCCTCGGACAGGGTACACGCACCTTC. Amino acids: CASSLGQGTRTF.

As concerns this clone: At the DNA level, this CDR3 is encoded by other sequences in the same sample as well. The chain has TRBV4-1 and TRBJ2-2; TRBD2 agrees at 14 bases. The CDR3 has 20 residues. Germline loops: CDR1 MGHRA, CDR2 YSYEKL. The J segment lost 0 bases and the V segment lost 2 bases, leaving 8 bases of the junction unmatched. The CDR3 reads CASSQSGLAGDTTNTGELFF. The DNA of the CDR3 is TGCGCCAGCAGCCAATCGGGACTAGCGGGGGACACAACGAACACCGGGGAGCTGTTTTTT.

The chain recombines TRBV25-1 with TRBJ1-2, with D unclear. The V gene lost 2 bases and the J gene lost 4 bases, with 5 bases spanning the gap. The CDR3 runs to 12 residues. CDR1 is MGHDK, CDR2 SYGVNS, per germline. CDR3 nucleotides: TGTGCCAGCAGTGAACAGATCTATGGCTACACCTTC. Its protein is CASSEQIYGYTF.

The rearrangement uses TRBV25-1 and TRBJ1-1, with D uncertain. Germline CDR1 is MGHDK and CDR2 is SYGVNS. The V end was cut by 3 bases, the J end by 8 bases, with 10 bases between. The CDR3 runs 12 residues. The CDR3 nucleotides are TGTGCCAGCAGTGACCCCAGGTTCGAAGCTTTCTTT. Residues: CASSDPRFEAFF.

The gene calls are TRBV28 and TRBJ2-2; TRBD1 matches at 10 bases. CDR3 size: 14 residues. Unmatched junction bases numbered 6, after V lost 6 bases and J lost 8 bases. Germline V gives CDR1 MDHEN, CDR2 SYDVKM. The CDR3 coding sequence is TGTGCCAGCAGCTGGGGGACAGGGGCTGGGGAGCTGTTTTTT. Protein sequence: CASSWGTGAGELFF.

The rearrangement links TRBV7-9 to TRBJ1-5; a possible D gene is TRBD1 (5 bases). Germline CDR1 SEHNR, CDR2 FQNEAQ (reference sequence). Between the trimmed V and J ends, which lost 5 bases and 4 bases, there was a span of 24 bases. The CDR3 length is 18 residues. This chain's CDR3 is CASSPPRQGRLINQPQHF. In nucleotides, the CDR3 is TGTGCCAGCAGCCCGCCGCGGCAGGGTAGATTGATTAATCAGCCCCAGCATTTT.

In DNA form, the CDR3 reads TGCGCCAGCAGCTTGGCCCCCGATAGGGGCTATGGCTACACCTTC. Protein: CASSLAPDRGYGYTF. This sequence joins TRBV5-1 and TRBJ1-2; possibly TRBD1 for D (5 bases). Trimming took 0 bases from V and 4 from J, leaving 13 bases between them. CDR1 is SGHRS and CDR2 is YFSETQ in the germline V gene. The CDR3 is made up of 15 amino acids.

The chain combines TRBV18 with TRBJ2-1, with D maybe TRBD1 (6 bases). The CDR3 covers 15 residues. The ends were cut back, 2 bases at V and 9 bases at J, with 17 bases in the middle. CDR1 and CDR2 (germline): KGHSH, LQKENI. DNA of the CDR3: TGTGCCAGCTCACCAGGGGGCGCCCGGGGTAGTGAGCAGTTCTTC. Translating it yields CASSPGGARGSEQFF. Supplemented by reference TRBV18 and TRBJ2-1, the full variable domain reads NAGVMQNPRHLVRRRGQEARLRCSPMKGHSHVYWYRQLPEEGLKFMVYLQKENIIDESGMPKERFSAEFPKEGPSILRIQQVVRGDSAAYFCASSPGGARGSEQFFGPGTRLTVL.

This chain links TRBV19 with TRBJ2-1; 9 positions match TRBD2. The V gene's germline CDR1 is LNHDA and CDR2 SQIVND (reference sequence). The junction had 20 bases not matched to a gene; V was cut back by 7 bases and J by 7 bases. The CDR3 consists of 18 residues. Here the CDR3 reads CASTQGGWGGGANNEQFF. The CDR3 DNA is TGTGCCAGTACCCAGGGAGGATGGGGCGGGGGGGCGAATAATGAGCAGTTCTTC.

The J gene is TRBJ1-1, the V gene TRBV30; D is unresolved. The CDR3 sequence is 13 residues long. The V end was cut by 2 bases, the J end by 1 base, with 8 bases between. Germline CDR1 is GTSNPN and CDR2 is SVGIG (reference sequence). The CDR3 sequence: CAWSQPGNTEAFF. The DNA for the CDR3 is TGTGCCTGGAGTCAACCGGGGAACACTGAAGCTTTCTTT.

The chain joins TRBV6-5 to TRBJ1-1; D possibly corresponds to TRBD1 (5 bases). CDR3 length: 13 residues. CDR1 MNHEY and CDR2 SVGAGI come from the germline V gene. Trimming removed 10 bases from V and 2 bases from J, with 14 bases in between. Written as DNA, the CDR3 is TGTGCCATCTTTAGGGACTTTAACACTGAAGCTTTCTTT. It is translated as CAIFRDFNTEAFF.

The chain carries TRBV6-1 and TRBJ2-1, with a tentative D call TRBD2 (6 bases). The V and J ends lost 1 base and 6 bases respectively, with 10 bases between them. Looked up from germline, CDR1 is MNHNS and CDR2 is SASEGT. The CDR3 extends over 14 amino acids. CDR3 sequence reads: CASSEGGTPNEQFF. For the CDR3, the DNA is TGTGCCAGCAGTGAAGGCGGGACCCCCAATGAGCAGTTCTTC.

V usage is TRBV5-1 and J usage is TRBJ2-5; the D gene is possibly TRBD2 (5 bases). The CDR3 covers 14 residues. The germline gives CDR1 SGHRS, CDR2 YFSETQ. V lost 2 bases and J 1 base, leaving 9 bases between the germline ends. The CDR3 here is CASSFRTVQETQYF. In DNA form, the CDR3 reads TGCGCCAGCAGCTTTAGGACTGTCCAAGAGACCCAGTACTTC.